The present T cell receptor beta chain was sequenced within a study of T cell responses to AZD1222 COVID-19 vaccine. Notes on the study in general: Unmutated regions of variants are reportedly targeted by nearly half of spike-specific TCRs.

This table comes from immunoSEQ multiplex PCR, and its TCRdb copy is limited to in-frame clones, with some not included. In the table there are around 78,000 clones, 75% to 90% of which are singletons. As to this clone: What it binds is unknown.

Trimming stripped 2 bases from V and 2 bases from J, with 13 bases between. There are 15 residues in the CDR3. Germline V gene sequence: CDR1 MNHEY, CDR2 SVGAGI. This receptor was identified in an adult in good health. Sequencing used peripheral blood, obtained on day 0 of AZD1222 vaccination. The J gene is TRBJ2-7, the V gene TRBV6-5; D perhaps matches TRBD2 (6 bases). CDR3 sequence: CASSYTPGGTYEQYF. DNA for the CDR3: TGTGCCAGCAGTTACACCCCCGGGGGAACCTACGAGCAGTACTTC.